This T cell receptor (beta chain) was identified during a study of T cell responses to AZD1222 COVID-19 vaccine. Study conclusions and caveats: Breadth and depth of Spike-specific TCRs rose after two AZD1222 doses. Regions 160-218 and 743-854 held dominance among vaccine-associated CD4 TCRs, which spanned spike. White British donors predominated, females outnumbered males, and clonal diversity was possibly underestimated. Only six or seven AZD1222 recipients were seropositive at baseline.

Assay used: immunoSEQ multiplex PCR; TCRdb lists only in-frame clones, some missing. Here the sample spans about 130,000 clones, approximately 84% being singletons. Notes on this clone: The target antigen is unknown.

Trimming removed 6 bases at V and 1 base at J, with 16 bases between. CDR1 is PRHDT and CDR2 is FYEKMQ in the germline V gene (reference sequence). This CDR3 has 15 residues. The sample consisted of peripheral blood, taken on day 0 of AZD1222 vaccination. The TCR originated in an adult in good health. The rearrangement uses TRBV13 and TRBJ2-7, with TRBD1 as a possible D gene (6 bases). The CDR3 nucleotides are TGTGCCAGCAGATTTACAGGGCTATCGTCCTACGAGCAGTACTTC. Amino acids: CASRFTGLSSYEQYF.